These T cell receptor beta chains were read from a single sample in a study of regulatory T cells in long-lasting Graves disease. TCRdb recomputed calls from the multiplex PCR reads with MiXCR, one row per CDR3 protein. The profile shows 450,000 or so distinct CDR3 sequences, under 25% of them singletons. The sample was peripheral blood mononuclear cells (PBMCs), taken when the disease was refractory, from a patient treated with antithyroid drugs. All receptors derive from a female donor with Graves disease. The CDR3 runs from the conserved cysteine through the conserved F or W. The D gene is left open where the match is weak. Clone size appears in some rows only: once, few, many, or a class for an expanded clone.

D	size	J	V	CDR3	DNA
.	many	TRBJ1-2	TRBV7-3	CASSLLIVDYGYTF	TGTGCCAGCAGCTTACTAATCGTGGACTATGGCTACACCTTC
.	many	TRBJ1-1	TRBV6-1	CASRPRRTEAFF	TGTGCCAGCAGACCCCGGAGAACTGAAGCTTTCTTT
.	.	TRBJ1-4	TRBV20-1	CSASPGHPAVGEKLFF	TGCAGTGCTAGCCCGGGACACCCGGCTGTGGGTGAAAAACTGTTTTTT
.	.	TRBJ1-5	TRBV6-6	CASSYSHLSARNQPQHF	TGTGCCAGCAGTTACTCGCACCTTAGTGCCAGAAATCAGCCCCAGCATTTT
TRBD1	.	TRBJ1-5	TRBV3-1	CASSQRTGVQPQHF	TGTGCCAGCAGCCAACGGACAGGGGTTCAGCCCCAGCATTTT
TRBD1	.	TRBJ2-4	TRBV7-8	CASSLGRTGGAGLAKNIQYF	TGTGCCAGCAGCTTAGGGAGGACAGGAGGAGCAGGCCTAGCCAAAAACATTCAGTACTTC
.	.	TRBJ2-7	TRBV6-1	CASRLSSYEQYF	TGTGCCAGCAGGCTTAGCTCCTACGAGCAGTACTTC
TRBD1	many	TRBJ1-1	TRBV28	CASSLTQDRGRAFF	TGTGCCAGCAGTTTAACGCAGGACAGGGGGCGAGCTTTCTTT
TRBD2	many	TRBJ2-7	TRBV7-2	CASSSQRGGLYEQYF	TGTGCCAGCAGCTCTCAGCGGGGGGGCCTCTACGAGCAGTACTTC
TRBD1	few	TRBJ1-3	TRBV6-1	CASSTADRGSGNTIYF	TGTGCCAGCAGTACCGCTGACAGGGGGTCTGGAAACACCATATATTTT
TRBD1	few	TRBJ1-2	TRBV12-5	CASGPGTGEYYGYTF	TGTGCTAGTGGCCCCGGGACAGGGGAATACTATGGCTACACCTTC
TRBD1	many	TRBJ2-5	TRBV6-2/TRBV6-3	CASSSSRDRGGETQYF	TGTGCCAGCAGTTCCAGCCGGGACAGGGGTGGGGAGACCCAGTACTTC
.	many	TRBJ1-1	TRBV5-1	CASSTLQGLNTEAFF	TGCGCCAGCAGCACCCTACAGGGACTGAACACTGAAGCTTTCTTT
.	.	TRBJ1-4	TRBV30	CAWSVQASEKLFF	TGTGCCTGGAGTGTACAGGCATCGGAAAAACTGTTTTTT
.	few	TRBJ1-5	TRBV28	CASSDTGNQNQPQHF	TGTGCCAGCAGTGATACAGGGAACCAAAATCAGCCCCAGCATTTT
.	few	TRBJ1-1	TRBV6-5	CASSYSTQGRSEAFF	TGTGCCAGCAGTTACTCGACGCAGGGGAGGTCTGAAGCTTTCTTT
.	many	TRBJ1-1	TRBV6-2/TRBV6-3	CASSYRGRAEAFF	TGTGCCAGCAGTTACCGGGGACGGGCTGAAGCTTTCTTT
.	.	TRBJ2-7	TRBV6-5	CASSYTQDRAYEQYF	TGTGCCAGCAGTTACACCCAGGACCGGGCCTACGAGCAGTACTTC
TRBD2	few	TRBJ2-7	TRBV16	CASSFMGGYEQYF	TGTGCCAGCAGCTTCATGGGGGGGTACGAGCAGTACTTC
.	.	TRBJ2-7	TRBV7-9	CASSLARGGVEEQYF	TGTGCCAGCAGCTTAGCCCGAGGGGGGGTCGAGGAGCAGTACTTC
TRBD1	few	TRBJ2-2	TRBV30	CAWRQGAFGELFF	TGTGCCTGGAGACAGGGGGCTTTCGGGGAGCTGTTTTTT
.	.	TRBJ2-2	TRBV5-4	CASSLDGFGELFF	TGTGCCAGCAGCTTGGACGGTTTCGGGGAGCTGTTTTTT
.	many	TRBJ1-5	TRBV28	CASNRTPFNQPQHF	TGTGCCAGCAATAGAACTCCCTTCAATCAGCCCCAGCATTTT
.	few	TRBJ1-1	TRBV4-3	CASSQDWTDGTEAFF	TGCGCCAGCAGCCAAGACTGGACGGACGGGACTGAAGCTTTCTTT
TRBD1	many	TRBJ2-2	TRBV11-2	CASSSYRGRTGELFF	TGTGCCAGCAGCTCCTACAGGGGGCGCACCGGGGAGCTGTTTTTT
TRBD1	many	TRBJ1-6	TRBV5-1	CASSLTQGVDSPLHF	TGCGCCAGCAGCTTGACCCAGGGGGTTGATTCACCCCTCCACTTT
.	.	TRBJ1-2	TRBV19	CASRFYGTDTNYGYTF	TGTGCCAGTAGGTTCTATGGTACAGATACTAACTATGGCTACACCTTC